This passage covers 18 T cell receptor beta chains from one sample sequenced in a study of blood T cell repertoires in COVID-19. Sequenced by immunoSEQ multiplex PCR; TCRdb stores in-frame clones only, minus some. The data show 150,000 to 200,000 clones, 65% to 85% seen once. Sequencing was carried out using peripheral blood. These receptors all stem from a woman aged 25 to 39 with acute or convalescent COVID-19.

The rearrangement links TRBV29-1 to TRBJ2-7, with 12 bases aligning to TRBD1. The CDR3 consists of 12 residues. The germline V gene has CDR1 SQVTM and CDR2 ANQGSEA. V dropped 7 bases and J dropped 7; count of bases not matched to a gene: 5. The CDR3 is CSARDRGREQYF. The CDR3, as DNA: TGCAGCGCCCGGGACAGGGGGCGTGAGCAGTACTTC.

The rearrangement joins TRBV12-5 to TRBJ1-1, with D tentatively TRBD1 (5 bases). With 1 base removed from V and 4 bases from J, the gap between germline ends came to 7 bases. The CDR3 runs 13 residues. Germline CDR1 reads LGHNT; CDR2 reads FRNRAP. The CDR3 DNA reads as TGTGCTAGTGGTTTGGGGGGCATCACTGAAGCTTTCTTT. Protein product: CASGLGGITEAFF.

This clone was recorded a few times. The chain combines TRBV27 with TRBJ2-2, with D possibly being TRBD1 (6 bases). CDR3 size: 17 residues. V was cut by 8 bases and J by 2 bases, with 21 bases left in between. Per the germline V gene, CDR1 is MNHEY and CDR2 is SMNVEV (reference sequence). The CDR3 is CASQLQGTTVNTGELFF. The CDR3 DNA follows: TGTGCCAGCCAACTCCAGGGGACGACGGTCAACACCGGGGAGCTGTTTTTT.

The CDR3 DNA sequence: TGTGCCAGCAGTTCACAGGGGATACGGACTGAAGCTTTCTTT. Protein product: CASSSQGIRTEAFF. The rearrangement joins TRBV27 to TRBJ1-1, with 7 bases identical to TRBD1. The CDR3 runs to 14 residues. After removal of 4 bases from V and 5 bases from J, the junction contained 7 bases not matched to a gene. From germline, CDR1 is MNHEY and CDR2 SMNVEV (reference sequence).

The genes are TRBV7-6 and TRBJ2-7, with 7 positions matching TRBD2. The CDR3 is 14 amino acids. The germline V gene encodes CDR1 SGHVS and CDR2 FNYEAQ. Trimming at V came to 5 bases and at J to 3 bases, leaving 7 bases not matched to a gene. The CDR3 DNA is TGTGCCAGCAGCCCCCTTTCTAGCGGCTACGAGCAGTACTTC. Amino acid sequence: CASSPLSSGYEQYF.

This clone was counted once. In DNA form, the CDR3 reads TGTGCCAGCAGCTTGCACAGGGGGCAGGAGACCCAGTACTTC. As protein: CASSLHRGQETQYF. J is TRBJ2-5 and V is TRBV11-2, with TRBD1 matching over 9 bases. The J segment lost 5 bases and the V segment lost 3 bases, leaving 4 bases of the junction unmatched. The germline CDR1 and CDR2 sequences are SGHAT and FQNNGV. CDR3 length: 14 amino acids.

The CDR3 nucleotides read TGTGCCAGCAGCTTACCGGGAGGGACTGAAGCTTTCTTT. Translation: CASSLPGGTEAFF. This chain links TRBV7-9 with TRBJ1-1; D ambiguous. Trimming stripped 2 bases from V and 5 bases from J, with 9 bases between. The CDR3 runs to 13 residues. Per germline, CDR1 SEHNR and CDR2 FQNEAQ (reference sequence).

The CDR3 region has the DNA TGTGCCAGCAGTTACCCTACCGGAGGGGGCTACACCTTC. This sequence encodes CASSYPTGGGYTF. This rearrangement joins TRBV6-5 to TRBJ1-2, with D uncertain. The CDR3 extends over 13 amino acids. Germline loops: CDR1 MNHEY, CDR2 SVGAGI. V was cut by 2 bases and J by 8 bases, with 12 bases left in between.

This clone has only a few counts. The genes are TRBV11-3 and TRBJ1-6; no definite D call. Germline CDR1 and CDR2: SGHNT and YENEEA. The CDR3 loop spans 13 amino acids. Trimming took 5 bases from V and 8 from J, leaving 10 bases between them. The CDR3 coding sequence is TGTGCCAGCAGCACCACCACGGATTCACCCCTCCACTTT. It encodes CASSTTTDSPLHF. The full variable domain, in which reference TRBV11-3 and TRBJ1-6 provide the parts outside the CDR3, is EAGVVQSPRYKIIEKKQPVAFWCNPISGHNTLYWYLQNLGQGPELLIRYENEEAVDDSQLPKDRFSAERLKGVDSTLKIQPAELGDSAVYLCASSTTTDSPLHFGNGTRLTVT.

The chain carries TRBV4-1 and TRBJ1-5; D possibly corresponds to TRBD1 (6 bases). CDR3 length: 15 amino acids. The V end was cut by 4 bases, the J end by 7 bases, with 17 bases between. Germline CDR1 is MGHRA and CDR2 is YSYEKL. For the CDR3, the DNA is TGCGCCAGCAGCCCTCAGGGGCAAGATTCCCAGCCCCAGCATTTT. It codes for CASSPQGQDSQPQHF.

This clone turned up a few times. Written as DNA, the CDR3 is TGTGCCAGTAGTATAAATAGCGGGCTCTCCTACGAGCAGTACTTC. Its protein product is CASSINSGLSYEQYF. The V gene is TRBV19, the J gene TRBJ2-7; 7 positions agree with TRBD2. Germline CDR1 is LNHDA and CDR2 is SQIVND (reference sequence). This CDR3 region has 15 residues. The V and J ends lost 2 bases and 0 bases, in that order; junction bases with no gene match: 4.

The chain joins TRBV9 to TRBJ2-7; perhaps TRBD1 as D (6 bases). CDR3 size: 14 residues. Trimming cost V 0 bases and J 2 bases, with 9 bases left between them. Per germline, CDR1 SGDLS and CDR2 YYNGEE. The CDR3 reads CASSVDEGAYEQYF. The CDR3 DNA reads TGTGCCAGCAGCGTAGATGAGGGGGCCTACGAGCAGTACTTC.

The chain uses TRBV21-1 and TRBJ2-7; the table's D call, TRBD2, was not checked against the DNA. TRBV21-1 is a documented pseudogene. CDR3 length: 18 amino acids. CDR3: CASSKKDPNGKPHYEQYF. CDR3 bases: TGTGCCAGCAGCAAAAAGGACCCTAACGGGAAACCCCACTACGAGCAGTACTTC.

The chain joins TRBV3-1 (or the pseudogene TRBV3-2) to TRBJ2-7, with TRBD2 matching over 8 bases. Germline V CDR1 and CDR2: LGHDT, YNNKEL (reference sequence). The CDR3 has 18 residues. Germline trimming cut 0 bases from V and 1 base from J; bases unmatched to any gene: 11. CDR3 region: CASSQDWKKRGFSYEQYF. CDR3 nucleotides: TGTGCCAGCAGCCAAGATTGGAAAAAGCGGGGGTTTTCCTACGAGCAGTACTTC.

A few counts support this clone. V and J are TRBV11-2 and TRBJ2-3, with D maybe TRBD1 (6 bases). The V gene's germline CDR1 is SGHAT and CDR2 FQNNGV. The CDR3 runs 16 residues. Trimming cost V 4 bases and J 2 bases, with 16 bases left between them. The CDR3 nucleotides are TGTGCCAGCAGCTACGGAACCGGGACAATCACAGATACGCAGTATTTT. This translates into CASSYGTGTITDTQYF.

The chain has TRBV24-1 and TRBJ2-1; D uncertain. Germline CDR1 reads KGHDR; CDR2 reads SFDVKD. The CDR3 length is 13 residues. Deletions cut 5 bases from V and 9 bases from J, with 13 bases between. CDR3 nucleotide sequence: TGTGCCACCAGTGCTCCCGGTACTTCTGAGCAGTTCTTC. This encodes CATSAPGTSEQFF.

This chain connects TRBV11-2 to TRBJ1-3, with D uncertain. V was cut by 4 bases and J by 0 bases, with 10 bases left in between. Germline CDR1 and CDR2: SGHAT and FQNNGV. This CDR3 region has 15 residues. The CDR3 here is CASSSVRGSGNTIYF. The CDR3 DNA reads TGTGCCAGCAGCTCCGTTCGGGGCTCTGGAAACACCATATATTTT.

The chain uses TRBV12-2 and TRBJ1-2. TRBV12-2 is assigned pseudogene status. The CDR3 runs 13 residues. The CDR3, as DNA: TGTGCAAGTCGCTTAGTTCGGCGGAAGGGCTACACCTTC. Translating it yields CASRLVRRKGYTF.